The T cell receptor (beta chain) described here comes from a study of tumor-infiltrating lymphocytes in localized non-small cell lung cancer. Whole-study results and caveats: TCRbeta sequencing showed higher T cell infiltration in tumors than uninvolved lung.

There are 12 residues in the CDR3. The germline V gene encodes CDR1 SQVTM and CDR2 ANQGSEA. Produced via immunoSEQ multiplex PCR; TCRdb's table is partial and in-frame only. The sample includes about 16,000 clones, roughly 70% of them seen just once. Turning to this clone: What it binds is not known. The junction differs from germline at one of its ends, possibly a read error.

The TCR comes from a human donor with non-small cell lung cancer. Sequencing used lung tumor tissue. The rearrangement joins TRBV29-1 to TRBJ1-2; D ambiguous. In DNA, the CDR3 is TGCAGCGTCGAAGGCCTTAACTATGGCTACACCTTC. This encodes CSVEGLNYGYTF.